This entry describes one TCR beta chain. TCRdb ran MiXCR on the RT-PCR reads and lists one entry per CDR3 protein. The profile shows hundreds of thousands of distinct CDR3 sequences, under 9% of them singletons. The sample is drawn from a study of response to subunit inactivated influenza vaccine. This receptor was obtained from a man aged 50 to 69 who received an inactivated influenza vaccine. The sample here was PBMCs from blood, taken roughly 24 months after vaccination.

This chain's CDR3 is CARRQPQHF. The CDR3 DNA is TGTGCCAGACGTCAGCCCCAGCATTTT. The gene calls are TRBV27 and TRBJ1-5, with D uncertain. Germline CDR1 MNHEY, CDR2 SMNVEV (reference sequence). The V end lost 9 bases, the J end lost 6 bases, and 3 bases lay between the germline ends. The CDR3 consists of 9 residues.